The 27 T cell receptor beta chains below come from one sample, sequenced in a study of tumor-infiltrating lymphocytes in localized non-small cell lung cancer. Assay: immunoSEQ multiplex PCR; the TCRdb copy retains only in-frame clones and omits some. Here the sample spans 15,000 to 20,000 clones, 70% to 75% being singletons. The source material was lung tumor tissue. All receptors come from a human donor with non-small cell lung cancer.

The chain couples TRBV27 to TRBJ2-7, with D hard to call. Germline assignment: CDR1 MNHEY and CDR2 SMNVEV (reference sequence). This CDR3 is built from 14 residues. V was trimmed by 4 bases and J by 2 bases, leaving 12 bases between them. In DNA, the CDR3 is TGTGCCAGCAGTTCATCATCCACCCCCTACGAGCAGTACTTC. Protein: CASSSSSTPYEQYF.

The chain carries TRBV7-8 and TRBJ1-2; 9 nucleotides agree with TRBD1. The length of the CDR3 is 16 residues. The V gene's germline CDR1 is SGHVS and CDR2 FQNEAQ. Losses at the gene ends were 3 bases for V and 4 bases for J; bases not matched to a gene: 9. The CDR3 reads CASSFSTGGLGYGYTF. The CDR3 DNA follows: TGTGCCAGCAGCTTCAGCACAGGGGGCTTGGGCTATGGCTACACCTTC.

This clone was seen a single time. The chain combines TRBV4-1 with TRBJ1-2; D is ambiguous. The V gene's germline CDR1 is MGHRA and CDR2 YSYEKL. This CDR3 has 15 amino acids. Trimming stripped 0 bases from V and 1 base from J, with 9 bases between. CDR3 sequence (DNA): TGCGCCAGCAGCCAAGATGTACAGTATAACTATGGCTACACCTTC. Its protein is CASSQDVQYNYGYTF.

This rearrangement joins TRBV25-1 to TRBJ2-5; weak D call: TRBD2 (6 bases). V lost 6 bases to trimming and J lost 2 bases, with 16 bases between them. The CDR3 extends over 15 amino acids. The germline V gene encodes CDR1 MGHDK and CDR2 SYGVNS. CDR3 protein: CASSPGRWSQETQYF. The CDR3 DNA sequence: TGTGCCAGCAGCCCGGGGAGGTGGAGTCAAGAGACCCAGTACTTC.

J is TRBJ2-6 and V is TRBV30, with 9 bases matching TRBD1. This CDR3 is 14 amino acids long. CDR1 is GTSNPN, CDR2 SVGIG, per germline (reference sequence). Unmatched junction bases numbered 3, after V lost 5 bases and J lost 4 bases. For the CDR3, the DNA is TGTGCCTGGGGACAGGGGTTGGGGGCCAACGTCCTGACTTTC. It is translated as CAWGQGLGANVLTF. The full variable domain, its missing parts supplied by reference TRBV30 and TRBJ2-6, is SQTIHQWPATLVQPVGSPLSLECTVEGTSNPNLYWYRQAAGRGLQLLFYSVGIGQISSEVPQNLSASRPQDRQFILSSKKLLLSDSGFYLCAWGQGLGANVLTFGAGSRLTVL.

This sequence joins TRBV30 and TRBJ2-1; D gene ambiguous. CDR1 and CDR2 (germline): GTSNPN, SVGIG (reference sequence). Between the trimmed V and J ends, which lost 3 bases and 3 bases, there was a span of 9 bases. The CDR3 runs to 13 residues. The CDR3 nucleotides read TGTGCCTGGAGACCCTGGGGCTACAATGAGCAGTTCTTC. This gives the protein CAWRPWGYNEQFF.

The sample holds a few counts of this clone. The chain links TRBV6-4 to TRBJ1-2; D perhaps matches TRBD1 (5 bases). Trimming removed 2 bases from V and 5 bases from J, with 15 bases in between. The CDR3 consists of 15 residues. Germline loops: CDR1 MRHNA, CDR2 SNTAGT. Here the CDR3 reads CASSDNSGAKYGYTF. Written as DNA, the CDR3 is TGTGCCAGCAGTGACAATTCCGGGGCCAAGTATGGCTACACCTTC.

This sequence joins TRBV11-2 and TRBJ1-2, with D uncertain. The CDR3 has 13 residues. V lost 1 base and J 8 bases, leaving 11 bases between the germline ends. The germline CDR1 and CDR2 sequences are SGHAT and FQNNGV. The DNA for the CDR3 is TGTGCCAGCAGCTTAGGGGGTCCAGGCGGCTACACCTTC. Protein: CASSLGGPGGYTF.

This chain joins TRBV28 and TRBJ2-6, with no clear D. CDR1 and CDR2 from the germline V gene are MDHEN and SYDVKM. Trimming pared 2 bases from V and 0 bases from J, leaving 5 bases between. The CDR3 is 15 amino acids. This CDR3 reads CASSLDSSGANVLTF. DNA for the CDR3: TGTGCCAGCAGTTTAGACTCCTCTGGGGCCAACGTCCTGACTTTC.

Here the CDR3 DNA reads TGCGCCAGCAGCTTGGACTGGCCAGGGGGTTTCGAGACCCAGTACTTC. Protein sequence: CASSLDWPGGFETQYF. The chain combines TRBV5-1 with TRBJ2-5; TRBD1 agrees at 7 bases. CDR3 length: 16 amino acids. Germline V gene sequence: CDR1 SGHRS, CDR2 YFSETQ. V shed 0 bases and J 5 bases; nucleotides not matched to a gene: 10.

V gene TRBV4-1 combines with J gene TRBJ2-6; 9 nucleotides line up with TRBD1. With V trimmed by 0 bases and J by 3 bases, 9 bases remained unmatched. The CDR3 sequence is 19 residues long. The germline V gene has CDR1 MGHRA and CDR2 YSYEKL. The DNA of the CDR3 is TGCGCCAGCAGCCAAGATCTAGACAGGGGGTCTAGTGGGGCCAACGTCCTGACTTTC. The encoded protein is CASSQDLDRGSSGANVLTF.

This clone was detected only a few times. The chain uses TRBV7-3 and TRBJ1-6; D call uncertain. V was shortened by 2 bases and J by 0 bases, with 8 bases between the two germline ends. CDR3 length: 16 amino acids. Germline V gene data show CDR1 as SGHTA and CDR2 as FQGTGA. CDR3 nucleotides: TGTGCCAGCAGCTTATCCGGGGACTCCTATAATTCACCCCTCCACTTT. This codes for CASSLSGDSYNSPLHF.

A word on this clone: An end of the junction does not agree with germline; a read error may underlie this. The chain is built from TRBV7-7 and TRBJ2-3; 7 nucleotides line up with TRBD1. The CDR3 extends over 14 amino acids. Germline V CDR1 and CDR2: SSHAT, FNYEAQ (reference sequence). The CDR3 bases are TGTGCTAGCAGCTTAGGGGGCGCGGCAGATACGCAGTATTTT. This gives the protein CASSLGGAADTQYF.

The CDR3 DNA reads as TGTGCCAGCACCGTTGACCCCCGTTCGGGCGGTGAAGCTTTCTTT. Translating it yields CASTVDPRSGGEAFF. V gene TRBV6-1 combines with J gene TRBJ1-1; D is undetermined. The V end was cut by 7 bases, the J end by 7 bases, with 22 bases between. This CDR3 has 15 residues. Germline V gene data show CDR1 as MNHNS and CDR2 as SASEGT.

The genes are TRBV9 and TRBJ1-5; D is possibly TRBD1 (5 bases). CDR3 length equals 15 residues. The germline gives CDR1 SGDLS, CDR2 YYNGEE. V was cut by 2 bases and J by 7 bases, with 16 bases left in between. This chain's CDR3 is CASSVQGEFGQPQHF. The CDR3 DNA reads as TGTGCCAGCAGCGTGCAAGGGGAATTCGGGCAGCCCCAGCATTTT. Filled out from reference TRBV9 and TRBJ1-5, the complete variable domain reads DSGVTQTPKHLITATGQRVTLRCSPRSGDLSVYWYQQSLDQGLQFLIQYYNGEERAKGNILERFSAQQFPDLHSELNLSSLELGDSALYFCASSVQGEFGQPQHFGDGTRLSIL.

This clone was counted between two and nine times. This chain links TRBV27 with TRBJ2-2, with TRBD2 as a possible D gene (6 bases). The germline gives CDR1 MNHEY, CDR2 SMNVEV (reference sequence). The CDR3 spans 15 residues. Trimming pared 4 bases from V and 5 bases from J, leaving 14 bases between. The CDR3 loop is CASSYGGGGTGELFF. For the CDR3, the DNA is TGTGCCAGCAGTTACGGGGGTGGGGGGACCGGGGAGCTGTTTTTT.

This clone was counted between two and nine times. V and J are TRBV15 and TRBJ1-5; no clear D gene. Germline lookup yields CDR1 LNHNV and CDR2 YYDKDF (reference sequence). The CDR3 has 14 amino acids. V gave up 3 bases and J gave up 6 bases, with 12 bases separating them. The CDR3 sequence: CATSRERYRQPQHF. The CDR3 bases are TGTGCCACCAGCAGGGAGAGGTATCGTCAGCCCCAGCATTTT.

The CDR3, as DNA: TGTGCCAGCAGCTACCGGACAGGGACCAAAAACATTCAGTACTTC. This translates into CASSYRTGTKNIQYF. The chain is built from TRBV5-4 and TRBJ2-4, with TRBD1 matching 8 bases. Losses at the gene ends were 3 bases for V and 2 bases for J; bases not matched to a gene: 4. The length of the CDR3 is 15 residues. Germline-derived CDR1 and CDR2 are SGHNT and YYREEE (reference sequence).

This CDR3 is CASHASYGYTF. The CDR3 DNA sequence: TGTGCCAGCCACGCCTCGTATGGCTACACCTTC. The chain carries TRBV6-5 and TRBJ1-2; D call uncertain. Trimming pared 8 bases from V and 5 bases from J, leaving 9 bases between. The CDR3 totals 11 residues. Germline-derived CDR1 and CDR2 are MNHEY and SVGAGI.

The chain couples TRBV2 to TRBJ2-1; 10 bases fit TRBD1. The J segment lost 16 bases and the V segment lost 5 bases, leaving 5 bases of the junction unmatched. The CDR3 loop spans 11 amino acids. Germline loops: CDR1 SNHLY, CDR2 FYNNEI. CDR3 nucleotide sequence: TGTGCCAGCAGTACCGGGACAGGGGTATTCTTC. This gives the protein CASSTGTGVFF.

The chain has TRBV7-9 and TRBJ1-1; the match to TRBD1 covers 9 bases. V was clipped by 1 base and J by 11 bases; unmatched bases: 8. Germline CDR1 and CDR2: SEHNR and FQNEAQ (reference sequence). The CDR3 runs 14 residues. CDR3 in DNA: TGTGCCAGCAGCTTAGGGACAGGGGCAGTGCGGGCTTTCTTT. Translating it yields CASSLGTGAVRAFF.

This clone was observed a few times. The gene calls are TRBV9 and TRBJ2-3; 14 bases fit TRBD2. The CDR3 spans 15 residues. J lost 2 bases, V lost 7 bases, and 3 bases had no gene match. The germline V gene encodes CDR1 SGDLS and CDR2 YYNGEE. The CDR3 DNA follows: TGTGCCAGCGGGGGACTAGCGGGAGTCACAGATACGCAGTATTTT. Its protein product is CASGGLAGVTDTQYF.

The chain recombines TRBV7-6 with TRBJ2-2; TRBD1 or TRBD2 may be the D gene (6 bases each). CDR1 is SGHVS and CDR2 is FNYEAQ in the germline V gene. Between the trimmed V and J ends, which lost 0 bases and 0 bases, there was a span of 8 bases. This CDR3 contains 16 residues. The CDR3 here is CASSLAGGPNTGELFF. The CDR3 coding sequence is TGTGCCAGCAGCTTAGCAGGGGGGCCGAACACCGGGGAGCTGTTTTTT.

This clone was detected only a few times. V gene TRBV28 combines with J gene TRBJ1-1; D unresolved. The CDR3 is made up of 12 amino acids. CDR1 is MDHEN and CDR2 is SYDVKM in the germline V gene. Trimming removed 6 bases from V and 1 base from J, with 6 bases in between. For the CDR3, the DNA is TGTGCCAGCAGGGGTCCGAACACTGAAGCTTTCTTT. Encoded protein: CASRGPNTEAFF.

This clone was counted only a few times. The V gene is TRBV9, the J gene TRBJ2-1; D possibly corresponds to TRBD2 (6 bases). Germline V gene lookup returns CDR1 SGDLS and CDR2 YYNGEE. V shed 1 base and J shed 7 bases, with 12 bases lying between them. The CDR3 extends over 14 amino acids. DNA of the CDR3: TGTGCCAGCAGCGTAATACTAGCTAGGAATGAGCAGTTCTTC. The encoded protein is CASSVILARNEQFF.

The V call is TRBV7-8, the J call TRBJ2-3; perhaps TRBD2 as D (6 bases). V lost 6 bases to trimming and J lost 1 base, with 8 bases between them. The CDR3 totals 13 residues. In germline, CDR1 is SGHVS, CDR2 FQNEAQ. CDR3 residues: CASRPGGTDTQYF. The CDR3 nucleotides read TGTGCCAGCAGACCGGGGGGCACAGATACGCAGTATTTT.

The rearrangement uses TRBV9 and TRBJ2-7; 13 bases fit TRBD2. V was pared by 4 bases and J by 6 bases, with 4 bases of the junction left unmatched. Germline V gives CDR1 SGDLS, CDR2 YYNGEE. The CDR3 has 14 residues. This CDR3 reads CASSPGLAGVEQYF. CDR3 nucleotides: TGTGCCAGCAGCCCTGGACTAGCGGGAGTCGAGCAGTACTTC.